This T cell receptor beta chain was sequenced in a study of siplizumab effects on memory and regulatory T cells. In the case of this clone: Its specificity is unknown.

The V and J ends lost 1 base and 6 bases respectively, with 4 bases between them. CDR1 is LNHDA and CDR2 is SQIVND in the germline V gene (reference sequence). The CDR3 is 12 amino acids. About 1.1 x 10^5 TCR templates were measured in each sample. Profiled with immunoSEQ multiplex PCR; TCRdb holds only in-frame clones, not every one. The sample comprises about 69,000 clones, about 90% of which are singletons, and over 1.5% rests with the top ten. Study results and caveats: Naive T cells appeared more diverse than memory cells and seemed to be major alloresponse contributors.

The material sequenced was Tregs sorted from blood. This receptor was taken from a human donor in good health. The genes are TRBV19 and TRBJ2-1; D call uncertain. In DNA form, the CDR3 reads TGTGCCAGTAGTATAGTCTCCAATGAGCAGTTCTTC. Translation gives CASSIVSNEQFF. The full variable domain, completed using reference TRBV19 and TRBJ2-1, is DGGITQSPKYLFRKEGQNVTLSCEQNLNHDAMYWYRQDPGQGLRLIYYSQIVNDFQKGDIAEGYSVSREKKESFPLTVTSAQKNPTAFYLCASSIVSNEQFFGPGTRLTVL.